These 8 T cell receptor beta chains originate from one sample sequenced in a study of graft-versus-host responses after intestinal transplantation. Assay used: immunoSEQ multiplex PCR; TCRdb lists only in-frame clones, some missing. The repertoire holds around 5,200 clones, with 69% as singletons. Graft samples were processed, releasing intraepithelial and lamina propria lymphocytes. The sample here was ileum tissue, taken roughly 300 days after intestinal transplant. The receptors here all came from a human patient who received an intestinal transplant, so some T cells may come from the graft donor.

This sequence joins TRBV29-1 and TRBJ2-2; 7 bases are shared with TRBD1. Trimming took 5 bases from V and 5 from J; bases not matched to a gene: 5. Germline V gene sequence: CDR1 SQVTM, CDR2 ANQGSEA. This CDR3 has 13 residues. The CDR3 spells CSVSGTATGELFF. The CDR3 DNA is TGCAGCGTTTCCGGGACAGCTACCGGGGAGCTGTTTTTT.

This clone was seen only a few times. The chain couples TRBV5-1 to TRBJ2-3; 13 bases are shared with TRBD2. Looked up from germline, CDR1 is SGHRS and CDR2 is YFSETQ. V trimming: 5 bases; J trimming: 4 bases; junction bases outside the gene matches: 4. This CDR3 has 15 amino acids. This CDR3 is CASRAGLAGADTQYF. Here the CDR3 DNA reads TGCGCCAGCAGAGCTGGACTAGCGGGAGCAGATACGCAGTATTTT.

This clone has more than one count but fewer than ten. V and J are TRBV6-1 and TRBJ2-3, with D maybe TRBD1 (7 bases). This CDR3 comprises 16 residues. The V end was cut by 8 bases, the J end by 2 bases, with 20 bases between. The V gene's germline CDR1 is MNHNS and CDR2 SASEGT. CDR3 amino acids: CASGEAGGRNTDTQYF. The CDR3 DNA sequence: TGTGCCAGCGGAGAAGCAGGGGGGCGGAACACAGATACGCAGTATTTT.

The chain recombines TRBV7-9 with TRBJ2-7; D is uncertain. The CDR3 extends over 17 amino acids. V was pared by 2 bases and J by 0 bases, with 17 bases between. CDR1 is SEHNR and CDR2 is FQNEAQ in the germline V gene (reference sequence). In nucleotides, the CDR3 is TGTGCCAGCAGCTTAAACCCCTCCGCGGCGAGCTCCTACGAGCAGTACTTC. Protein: CASSLNPSAASSYEQYF.

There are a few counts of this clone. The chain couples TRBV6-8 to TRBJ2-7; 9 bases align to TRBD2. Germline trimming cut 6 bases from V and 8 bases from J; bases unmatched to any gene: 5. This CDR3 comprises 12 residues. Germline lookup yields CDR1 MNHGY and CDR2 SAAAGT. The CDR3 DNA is TGTGCCAGCAGGGGACTAGCTGAGAAGCAGTACTTC. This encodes CASRGLAEKQYF.

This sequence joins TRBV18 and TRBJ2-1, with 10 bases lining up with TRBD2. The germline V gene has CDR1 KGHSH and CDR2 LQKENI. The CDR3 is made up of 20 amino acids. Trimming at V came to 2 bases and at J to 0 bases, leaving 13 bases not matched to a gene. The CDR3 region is CASSPTTSGIIRSSYNEQFF. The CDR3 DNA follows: TGTGCCAGCTCACCAACCACTAGCGGGATAATCAGAAGCTCCTACAATGAGCAGTTCTTC.

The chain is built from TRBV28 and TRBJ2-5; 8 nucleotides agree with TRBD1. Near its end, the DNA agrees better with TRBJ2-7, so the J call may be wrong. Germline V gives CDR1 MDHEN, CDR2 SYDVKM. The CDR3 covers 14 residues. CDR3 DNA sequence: TGTGCCAGCAGTTTCGGACAGGGAATCATCGAGCAGTACTTC. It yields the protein CASSFGQGIIEQYF.

CDR3 nucleotide sequence: TGTGCCAGCGCTGGGGACTTTTACGAGCAGTACTTC. As protein: CASAGDFYEQYF. The rearrangement joins TRBV2 to TRBJ2-7; tentative D call: TRBD2 (6 bases). Germline CDR1 SNHLY, CDR2 FYNNEI. The CDR3 sequence is 12 residues long. Trimming removed 8 bases from V and 4 bases from J, with 12 bases in between.